This T cell receptor beta chain was retrieved from a study of cytomegalovirus exposure and HLA in healthy donors (dated by TCRdb to between 2016 and 2019). As for the study more broadly: An earlier analysis of some 600 of the donors reported about 300 Gb of sequence data and 117 million unique TCR beta sequences obtained from about 200 million T cells. An early release that covered some 640 HLA-typed donors contained around 330 gigabases of sequencing data and tens of millions of unique TCR sequences. Of the roughly 400 genotyped donors, over 65% fell in the genetic ancestry cluster associated with self-reported Caucasian donors. The aim of the study was to test whether cataloging public T cell receptors could identify signatures of past pathogen exposure. The study profiled the T cell repertoires of 550 to 700 subjects by immunosequencing and related them to cytomegalovirus serostatus. A separate validation cohort of about 110 different subjects was used in addition to the 666-subject first cohort. To predict cytomegalovirus infection status, the study combined high-throughput TCR immunosequencing, statistical association of individual TCRs with disease status, and machine learning. To study patterns of TCR occurrence, a later analysis re-analyzed previously published TCR beta repertoires from 700 or so donors and added high-resolution HLA genotyping. In the later analysis, no new phenotypic data were used to find candidate immune exposures; instead, reliance was placed on TCR beta sequences and their occurrence across donors. An earlier analysis of about 620 of the donors applied high-throughput TCR beta sequencing to assess whether each TCR beta V gene segment acted as functional or pseudogenic. Donor age, sex, ethnicity and CMV serostatus were compiled together with the repertoire data. A later genetic analysis used genome-wide SNP genotypes for about 65% of the 666 donors, treating that subset as a discovery cohort. All discovery cohort repertoires had been generated using a single sequencing platform. Both class I and class II loci were covered by HLA typing, at four-digit resolution. Typing coverage varied by locus: about 629-640 donors for A, B, C, DRB1 and DQB1; under 550 for DQA1; nearly 610 for DPA1; roughly 470 for DPB1. A handful of DR-DQ haplotypes were handled as single units for association and clustering because linkage in the cohort was strong. Across some 400 genotyped donors of the cohort, an average of about 250,000 unique TCR beta nucleotide sequences per donor were sequenced, and 15% to 20% of those sequences were non-productive. Study-level results and caveats: The only immune exposure information available for the cohort was CMV serostatus. The cohort was sequenced for TCR beta chains only, and without alpha or paired-chain data the features that could be detected were limited. The study listed approximately 150 TCR beta chains as associated with cytomegalovirus. Compared with equally common non-associated chains, HLA-associated TCR beta chains in a later analysis were more clonally expanded and had lower generation probabilities. The authors suggested that the approach could potentially be generalized to other disease states and immunological phenotypes. Several of the top co-occurrence clusters appeared to be linked to parvovirus B19, influenza, CMV and Epstein-Barr virus, according to a later analysis. A further reported finding was that TCR beta sequences accurately predicted the HLA-A and HLA-B alleles for most subjects in the first cohort. Across donors, most TCR sequences were observed very rarely, whereas some public TCRs were present in many individuals. Because counts were too low, more than 15 rarely observed V segments, including chromosome 9 orphons, were left out of the earlier analysis of 587 of the donors. In an earlier analysis of 587 of the donors, most TCR beta V segments appeared in productive rearrangements about 87% or about 30% of the time, broadly matching IMGT annotations. Cytomegalovirus status was reported to be diagnosed by the classifier with high specificity and sensitivity in both the original and validation cohorts. HLA typing was unavailable for some donors at each locus, so association tests used only the typed subset. In vitro tests confirmed that a few of the cytomegalovirus-associated TCR beta chains recognize cytomegalovirus antigens. When HLA alleles, especially DR and DQ, strongly co-occurred, TCR associations were difficult to assign to individual alleles. In a later analysis, the rate of TCR association differed among HLA loci, with DRB1 alleles having the most associated TCRs and HLA-C alleles having the fewest. In a later analysis, most CMV-associated TCR beta chains were found to appear HLA-restricted, with HLA associations seemingly driven largely by CMV exposure. In a later analysis, about 17,000 TCR beta sequences were associated with specific HLA alleles at a false discovery rate of 0.05. Compared with the roughly 670-donor mean, donors in an Asian-associated ancestry cluster had fewer N-insertions in productive TCRs, according to a later genetic analysis. Correlated functional status among segregating V segments might reflect linkage disequilibrium, but an unknown experimental factor could not be ruled out. Roughly uniform sequencing depth across donors was assumed in presence/absence analyses, although this assumption may not hold. A cluster of highly shared sequence variants was judged likely to be a technical artifact of the sequencing pipeline. An association between a missense DCLRE1C variant and V-gene and J-gene trimming of TCR beta chains was found in a later genetic analysis and replicated in an independent cohort. Some IMGT-functional V segments, including TRBV6-2 and TRBV6-3, could not be distinguished by the 87-base-pair reads and were therefore excluded.

The cohort comprised some 680 healthy bone marrow donors. All cohort members were sampled while nominally healthy, although unrecorded immune exposures were likely present. The donor was CMV seronegative and was included in the group of over 300 seronegative cohort members. A peripheral blood sample was collected from each donor, and TCR beta sequencing was performed on peripheral blood mononuclear cells. Genomic DNA was extracted from the blood cell samples with the Qiagen DNeasy Blood Extraction Kit. The method was the immunoSEQ multiplex PCR assay. A mixture of 60 forward primers for TCR Vbeta segments and 13 reverse primers for TCR Jbeta segments was used in the multiplex PCR. The CDR3 region of rearranged TCR beta genes was amplified from genomic DNA by a multiplex PCR assay. On the Illumina HiSeq System, the amplified TCR beta libraries were sequenced as 87-base-pair reads. Processing in the source paper ran as follows. A later analysis tallied around 87 million unique TCR beta chains across the 666 repertoires, and approximately 12 million of those chains were shared by two or more donors. A nearest-neighbor algorithm error-corrected the raw reads and collapsed the reads into unique sequences, merging closely related sequences to remove PCR and sequencing errors. V, D and J gene segments were assigned by aligning CDR3 sequences to IMGT reference sequences. Each retained sequence needed at least a six-nucleotide match to both a V gene segment and a J gene segment. A rearrangement counted as productive if the CDR3 had no stop codons and remained in frame with V and J, and every other rearrangement counted as non-productive. Following IMGT convention, CDR3 was defined as the stretch from the second conserved V-encoded cysteine to the conserved J-encoded phenylalanine. Sequences without an unambiguous match to a single V gene segment were excluded from the earlier analysis of about 600 of the donors. An earlier analysis of 500 to 600 of the donors classified V segments as functional when productive rearrangements were above 56.7% and as segregating when the standard deviation between donors was above 5%. A statistical classification framework was built to diagnose cytomegalovirus status from the catalog of TCR beta chain sequences. In a later analysis, TCR nucleotide sequences were compared against IMGT/GENE-DB human TR gene sequences so that V and J genes could be assigned. The TCRdist pipeline was used in a later analysis to assign CDR3 sequences and most-parsimonious VDJ recombination scenarios. In a later analysis, each TCR beta chain was defined by its CDR3 amino acid sequence together with its V-gene family, and reads without a unique V-gene family were excluded. In a later analysis, 450 to 600 highly shared, low-generation-probability nucleotide sequences were removed to address suspected cross-contamination and a sequencing artifact. A later analysis calculated a clonal expansion index for each public chain from normalized within-repertoire ranks of inferred template counts. In a later analysis, generation probabilities were computed with a VDJ recombination model fitted to out-of-frame rearrangements, and the resulting probabilities were checked against IGoR. In a later analysis, TCR-TCR, TCR-HLA and TCR-CMV co-occurrence was scored with hypergeometric tests, and a repertoire-size bias correction was applied to TCR pairs. A later analysis estimated false discovery rates by permuting HLA or CMV assignments 20 times. In a later analysis, co-occurring TCRs were grouped using DBSCAN, and TCRdist sequence similarity was added for clustering within HLA-allele-positive subsets. For co-occurrence clustering, repertoires with fewer than 30,000 or more than 120,000 public chains were excluded, along with four or five repertoires with anomalous nucleotide sharing. The source is immuneACCESS, and TCRdb retained only in-frame sequences with V and J called. Part of the clones is not carried over; for the studies checked, unresolved V genes explain less than half of this, and the remainder is unexplained. V and J calls plus clone size are reproduced from that table; the DNA served to infer D and trimming. This sample has 100,000 or so clones in its table, and around 80% of those were observed once. The ten largest make up 5% to 6.5% of the sample.

CDR1 and CDR2, per the germline V gene (reference sequence), are LNHDA and SQIVND. From V the trimming removes 7 bases and from J it removes 7 bases, while the gene matches leave 17 bases of the junction unaccounted for. Inclusive of the bounding cysteine and phenylalanine, the CDR3 is 17 residues long. Only the CDR3 DNA is retained, 51 bases long and in frame from the first base. Details on this clone: The target of this receptor is not known. Base qualities are not recorded, but no much larger clone differs from it by a single base.

The sample consisted of PBMCs. The TCR comes from a man aged 18 to 35 in good health and CMV-seronegative. The chain links TRBV19 with TRBJ1-4, with TRBD1 matching 8 junction bases. The nucleotide sequence reads as follows: TGTGCCAGTATGGGGGGGGACAGGCTCCTTTGGGGTGAAAAACTGTTTTTT. This translates into CASMGGDRLLWGEKLFF.